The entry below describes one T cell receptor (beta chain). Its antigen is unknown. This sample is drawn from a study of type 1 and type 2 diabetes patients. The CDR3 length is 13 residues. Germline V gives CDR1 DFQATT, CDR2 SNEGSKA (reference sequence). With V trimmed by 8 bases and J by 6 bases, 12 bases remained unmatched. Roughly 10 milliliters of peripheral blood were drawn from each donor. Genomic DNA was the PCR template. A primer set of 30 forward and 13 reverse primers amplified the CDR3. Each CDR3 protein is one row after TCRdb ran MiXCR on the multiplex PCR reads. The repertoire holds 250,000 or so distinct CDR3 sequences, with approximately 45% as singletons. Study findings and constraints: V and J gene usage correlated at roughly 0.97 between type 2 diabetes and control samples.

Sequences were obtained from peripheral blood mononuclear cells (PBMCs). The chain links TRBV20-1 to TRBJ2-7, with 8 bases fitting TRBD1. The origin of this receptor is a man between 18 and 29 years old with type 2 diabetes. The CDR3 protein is CSTGQGRLGEQYF. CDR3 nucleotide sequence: TGCAGTACTGGACAGGGAAGATTAGGCGAGCAGTACTTC.